This T cell receptor beta chain was sequenced in a study of radiotherapy plus CTLA-4 blockade in lung cancer. Study-level information: Across the patients, objective responses occurred in under 20%, and disease control in roughly 33%.

Ipilimumab-mediated CTLA-4 blockade plus focal radiation was given to patients having chemo-refractory metastatic non-small-cell lung cancer. Here immunoSEQ multiplex PCR was the method, and the copy in TCRdb shows in-frame clones only, minus some. The sample comprises about 120,000 clones, 85% to 90% of which are singletons, and more than 6.5% rests with the top ten. A note on this clone: Its target is unknown.

The study, taken as a whole, reports: Blood-borne expansion of tumor-derived TCR clones followed radiotherapy plus ipilimumab. Response, reportedly, was best predicted by interferon-beta along with early blood T cell clone dynamics.

The germline V gene has CDR1 SGHAT and CDR2 FQNNGV. The V and J ends lost 1 base and 8 bases respectively, with 14 bases between them. The CDR3 is 14 amino acids. The chain employs TRBV11-2 and TRBJ1-1; possibly TRBD1 for D (6 bases). The origin of this receptor is a human donor with non-small cell lung cancer that progressed on radiotherapy plus ipilimumab. Here the sequenced sample was peripheral blood, taken from a patient treated with radiotherapy plus ipilimumab. CDR3 DNA sequence: TGTGCCAGCAGCTTAGTGGGCGAGGGGGGGGAAGCTTTCTTT. Translated: CASSLVGEGGEAFF.